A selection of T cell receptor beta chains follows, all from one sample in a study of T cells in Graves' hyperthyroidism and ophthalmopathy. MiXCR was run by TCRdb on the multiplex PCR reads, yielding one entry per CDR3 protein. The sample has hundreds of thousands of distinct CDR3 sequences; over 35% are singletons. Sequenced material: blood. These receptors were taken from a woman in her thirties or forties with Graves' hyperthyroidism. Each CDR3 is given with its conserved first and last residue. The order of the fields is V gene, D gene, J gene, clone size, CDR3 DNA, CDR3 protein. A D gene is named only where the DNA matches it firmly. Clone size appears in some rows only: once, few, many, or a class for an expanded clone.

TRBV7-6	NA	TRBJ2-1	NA	TGTGCCAGCAGCTTAGAATTAGGCCTCTACAATGAGCAGTTCTTC	CASSLELGLYNEQFF
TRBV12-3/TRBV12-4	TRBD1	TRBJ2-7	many	TGTGCCAGCAGTTCACCGGGACAGGGAGTCTACGAGCAGTACTTC	CASSSPGQGVYEQYF
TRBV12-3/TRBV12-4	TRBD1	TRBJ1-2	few	TGTGCCAGCAGATTCTCGACAGGGGGATCGAATGGCTACACCTTC	CASRFSTGGSNGYTF
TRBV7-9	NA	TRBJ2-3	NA	TGTGCCAGCAGCTTAGTACAGGGCAAGACAGATACGCAGTATTTT	CASSLVQGKTDTQYF
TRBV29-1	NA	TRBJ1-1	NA	TGCAGCTTAGGTAGGACGGACGAAGCTTTCTTT	CSLGRTDEAFF
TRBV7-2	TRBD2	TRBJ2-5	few	TGTGCCAGCAGCCGCGACGGGAGGCCGGAAGAGACCCAGTACTTC	CASSRDGRPEETQYF
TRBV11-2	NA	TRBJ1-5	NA	TGTGCCAGCAGCTTAGTGTCGGGGCAGCCCCGGCATTTT	CASSLVSGQPRHF
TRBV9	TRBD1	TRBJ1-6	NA	TGTGCCAGCAGCGTTTTGGAAAGGGGGCCTTCACCCCTCCACTTT	CASSVLERGPSPLHF
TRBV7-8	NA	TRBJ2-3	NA	TGTGCCAGCCACCGGACGGTGGTGGGCCCAGATACGCAGTATTTT	CASHRTVVGPDTQYF
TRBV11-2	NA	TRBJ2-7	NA	TGTGCCAGCAGCTTACGGGTCCCAAACTACGAGCAGTACTTC	CASSLRVPNYEQYF
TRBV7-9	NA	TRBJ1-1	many	TGTGCCAGCAGCCGAGGCGGGGAGTCGGACGCTGAAGCTTTCTTT	CASSRGGESDAEAFF
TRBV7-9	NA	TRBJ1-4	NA	TGTGCCAGCAGCTCCGGGCCAGCATACAATGAAAAACTGTTTTTT	CASSSGPAYNEKLFF
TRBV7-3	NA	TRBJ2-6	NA	TGTGCCAGCAGCCTCACTGGTGGAGGCCACAACCGCTTACCCAACGTCCTGACTTTC	CASSLTGGGHNRLPNVLTF
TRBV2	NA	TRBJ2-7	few	TGTGCCAGCAGTTACTCGATCGGGGAACCTCGACTTAGCGAGCAGTACTTC	CASSYSIGEPRLSEQYF
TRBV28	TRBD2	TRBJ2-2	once	TGTGCCAGCAACATTGGACTAGCGGGAGCCGGGGAGCTGTTTTTT	CASNIGLAGAGELFF
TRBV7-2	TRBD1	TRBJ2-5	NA	TGTGCCAGCACCCCGCAGACAGGGGCCCAAGTAGGCCAGTACTTC	CASTPQTGAQVGQYF
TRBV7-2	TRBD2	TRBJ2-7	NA	TGTGCCAGCAGCCTTAGCGGGAGCCCACATTCCTACGAGCAGTACTTC	CASSLSGSPHSYEQYF
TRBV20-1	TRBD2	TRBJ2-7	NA	TGCAGTGCTTCTGGGGGAACTAGCGGGTTTTCCTACGAGCAGTACTTC	CSASGGTSGFSYEQYF
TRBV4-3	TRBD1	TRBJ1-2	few	TGCGCCAGCAGCCCCTACAGTCAGGGGGTCAACTATGGCTACACCTTC	CASSPYSQGVNYGYTF
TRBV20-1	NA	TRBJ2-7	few	TGCAGTGCTAGGAATCCGGGACCAAAGGCGGCCGAGCAGTACTTC	CSARNPGPKAAEQYF
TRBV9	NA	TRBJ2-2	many	TGTGCCAGCAGCGTAAACAGGGATCGCACCGGGGAGCTGTTTTTT	CASSVNRDRTGELFF
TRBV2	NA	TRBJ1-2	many	TGTGCCAGCAGGACACCTAACTATGGCTACACCTTC	CASRTPNYGYTF
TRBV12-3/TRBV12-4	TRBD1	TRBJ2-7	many	TGTGCCAGCAGTTTCGGACAGGGAGGCTCCTACGAGCAGTACTTC	CASSFGQGGSYEQYF
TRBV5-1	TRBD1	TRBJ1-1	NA	TGCGCCAGCCGACAGGGGGAGGGAGGTGAAGCTTTCTTT	CASRQGEGGEAFF
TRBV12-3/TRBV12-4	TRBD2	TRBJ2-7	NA	TGTGCCAGCGGGGGACTAGCGGGGGTCTACGAGCAGTACTTC	CASGGLAGVYEQYF
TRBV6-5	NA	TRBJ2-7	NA	TGTGCCACCCTAGACGTCGGGATGTCAAACGAGCAGTACTTC	CATLDVGMSNEQYF
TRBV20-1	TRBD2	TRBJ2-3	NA	TGCAGTGTCACGGGGGGGGCGACAGATACGCAGTATTTT	CSVTGGATDTQYF
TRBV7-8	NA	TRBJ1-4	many	TGTGCCAGCAGCTTAGTCCCCACCGGGGTTGGGGCAACTAATGAAAAACTGTTTTTT	CASSLVPTGVGATNEKLFF
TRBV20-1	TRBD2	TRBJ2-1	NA	TGCAGTGCTAGGCCTCTAGCGGGAGTCGGCAATGAGCAGTTCTTC	CSARPLAGVGNEQFF
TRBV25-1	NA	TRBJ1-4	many	TGTGCCAGCAGGTCCGTGGGGCAGGGAAGTGAAAAACTGTTTTTT	CASRSVGQGSEKLFF
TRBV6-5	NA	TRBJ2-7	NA	TGTGCCAGCAGTTATTCTAGCTACCCCTCCTACGAGCAGTACTTC	CASSYSSYPSYEQYF
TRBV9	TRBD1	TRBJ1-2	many	TGTGCCAGCAGCGTAGGAGGGGGCCATGGCTACACCTTC	CASSVGGGHGYTF
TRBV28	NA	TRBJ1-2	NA	TGTGCCAGCAGTTTAGACGGGCGCTATGGCTACACCTTC	CASSLDGRYGYTF
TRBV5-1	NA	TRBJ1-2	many	TGCGCCAGCAGCTTGGACATCCTACCGGCGAGGTCGGCCTTC	CASSLDILPARSAF
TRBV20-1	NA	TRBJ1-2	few	TGCAGTGCTAGAGATCGGATGGGGAGAGGGATTTATGGCTACACCTTC	CSARDRMGRGIYGYTF
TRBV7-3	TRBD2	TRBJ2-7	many	TGTGCCAGCAGCCCGAGCCGGGGGAGCGGGGGGCCCTACGAGCAGTACTTC	CASSPSRGSGGPYEQYF
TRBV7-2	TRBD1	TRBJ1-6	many	TGTGCCAGCAGCGCATCACCGGGACAGGGACTTTCACCCCTCCACTTT	CASSASPGQGLSPLHF
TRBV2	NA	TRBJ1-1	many	TGTGCCAGCGGGGATGAAGCTTTCTTT	CASGDEAFF
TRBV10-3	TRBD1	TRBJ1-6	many	TGTGCCATCAGTGAACAGGGGACAAATTCACCCCTCCACTTT	CAISEQGTNSPLHF
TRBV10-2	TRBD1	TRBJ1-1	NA	TGTGCCACGCAGGGGGACACTGAAGCTTTCTTT	CATQGDTEAFF
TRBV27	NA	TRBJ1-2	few	TGTGCCAGCCGTCCTATCGAATTCCGTGGCTACACCTTC	CASRPIEFRGYTF
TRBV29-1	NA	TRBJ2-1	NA	TGCAGCGCTGAAGGGTTGTTTAGCTCCTACAATGAGCAGTTCTTC	CSAEGLFSSYNEQFF